These 3 T cell receptor beta chains originate from one sample sequenced in a study of beta chain features in type 1 diabetes. Study-level results: Across all four CD4+ subsets, people with type 1 diabetes showed modestly shorter TCRB CDR3s.

These receptors lack a known antigen. cDNA synthesis used the whole RNA isolate, giving expressed TCRB sequences. Only in-frame clones appear in the TCRdb table, and some are missing; sequencing was by immunoSEQ multiplex PCR. The sample has some 700,000 clones; under 15% are singletons. The source material was naive CD4+ T cells from blood. The receptors come from a man younger than 35 with type 1 diabetes.

V is TRBV5-6 and J is TRBJ1-1; no reliable D call. The V and J ends lost 10 bases and 4 bases respectively, with 11 bases between them. Germline V gene sequence: CDR1 SGHDT, CDR2 YYEEEE. The CDR3 runs 11 residues. The CDR3 reads CAQLPGTEAFF. In DNA, the CDR3 is TGTGCCCAGCTACCCGGCACTGAAGCTTTCTTT.

The genes are TRBV6-5 and TRBJ1-2; D is uncertain. The CDR3 is 12 amino acids. Germline assignment: CDR1 MNHEY and CDR2 SVGAGI. V was cut by 2 bases and J by 6 bases, with 7 bases left in between. The CDR3 region is CASSYDGDGYTF. DNA for the CDR3: TGTGCCAGCAGTTACGACGGGGATGGCTACACCTTC.

The chain joins TRBV2 to TRBJ2-3; TRBD2 agrees at 7 bases. This CDR3 has 15 residues. Germline CDR1 SNHLY, CDR2 FYNNEI. With V trimmed by 7 bases and J by 1 base, 8 bases remained unmatched. The CDR3 region is CASTAGEPGTDTQYF. CDR3 sequence (DNA): TGTGCCAGCACCGCGGGGGAGCCAGGCACAGATACGCAGTATTTT. The full variable domain, with the rest looked up from reference TRBV2 and TRBJ2-3, is EPEVTQTPSHQVTQMGQEVILRCVPISNHLYFYWYRQILGQKVEFLVSFYNNEISEKSEIFDDQFSVERPDGSNFTLKIRSTKLEDSAMYFCASTAGEPGTDTQYFGPGTRLTVL.